This passage covers 4 T cell receptor beta chains from one sample sequenced in a study of immune cell composition in non-small cell lung cancer. The normal lung sample lay at least 3 cm, and maximally far, from the tumour. The table came from immunoSEQ multiplex PCR; TCRdb's copy has only in-frame clones and leaves some out. The sample records about 2,500 clones, 70% to 85% being singletons. The sequencing sample was made of non-adjacent lung tissue. These receptors were collected from a human donor with non-small cell lung cancer.

This chain connects TRBV11-3 to TRBJ2-1; 10 bases are shared with TRBD1. The CDR3 runs to 16 residues. The germline V gene has CDR1 SGHNT and CDR2 YENEEA. V lost 4 bases and J lost 7; bases outside the gene matches: 10. CDR3 sequence: CASSSSDRGIINEQFF. The CDR3, as DNA: TGTGCCAGCAGCTCTTCGGACAGGGGGATTATAAATGAGCAGTTCTTC. Full variable domain (outside the CDR3, taken from reference TRBV11-3 and TRBJ2-1): EAGVVQSPRYKIIEKKQPVAFWCNPISGHNTLYWYLQNLGQGPELLIRYENEEAVDDSQLPKDRFSAERLKGVDSTLKIQPAELGDSAVYLCASSSSDRGIINEQFFGPGTRLTVL.

This chain joins TRBV29-1 and TRBJ1-5, with 8 bases fitting TRBD1. With V trimmed by 4 bases and J by 7 bases, 3 bases remained unmatched. Germline values: CDR1 SQVTM, CDR2 ANQGSEA. CDR3 length: 12 amino acids. CDR3 nucleotides: TGCAGCGTTGTCCAGGGGGCCCAGCCCCAGCATTTT. Translation: CSVVQGAQPQHF.

This chain links TRBV5-6 with TRBJ1-1; D ambiguous. V lost 4 bases and J lost 8, with 18 bases in between. The germline V gene encodes CDR1 SGHDT and CDR2 YYEEEE. This CDR3 region has 14 residues. The CDR3: CASSLAALRREAFF. In DNA, the CDR3 is TGTGCCAGCAGCCTAGCTGCTCTCAGGAGGGAAGCTTTCTTT.

The chain has TRBV7-9 and TRBJ2-1, with D hard to call. CDR1 and CDR2 (germline): SEHNR, FQNEAQ (reference sequence). The CDR3 runs to 15 residues. Trimming removed 5 bases from V and 5 bases from J, with 16 bases in between. The CDR3 bases are TGTGCCAGCAGCCCCAATACGCGAGAAAACAATGAGCAGTTCTTC. This gives the protein CASSPNTRENNEQFF.